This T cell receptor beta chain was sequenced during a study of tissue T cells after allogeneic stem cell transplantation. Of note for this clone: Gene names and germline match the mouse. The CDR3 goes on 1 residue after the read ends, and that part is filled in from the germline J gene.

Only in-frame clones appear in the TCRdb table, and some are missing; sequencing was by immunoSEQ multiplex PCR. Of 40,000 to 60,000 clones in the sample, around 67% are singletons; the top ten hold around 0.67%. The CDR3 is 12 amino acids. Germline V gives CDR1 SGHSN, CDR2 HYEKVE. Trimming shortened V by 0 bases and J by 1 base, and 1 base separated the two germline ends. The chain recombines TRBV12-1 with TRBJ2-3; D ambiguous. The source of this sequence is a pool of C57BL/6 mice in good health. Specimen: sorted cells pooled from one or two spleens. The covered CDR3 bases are TGTGCCAGCTCTCTCGGTGCAGAAACGCTGTAT. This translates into CASSLGAETLY. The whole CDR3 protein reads CASSLGAETLYF. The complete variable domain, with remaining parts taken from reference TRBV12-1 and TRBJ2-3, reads DSGVVQSPRHIIKEKGGRSVLTCIPISGHSNVVWYQQTLGKELKFLIQHYEKVERDKGFLPSRFSVQQFDDYHSEMNMSALELEDSAMYFCASSLGAETLYFGSGTRLTVL.